This TCR beta chain is drawn from a study of T cells in Graves' hyperthyroidism and ophthalmopathy (dated by TCRdb to the late 2010s). About the full investigation: Peripheral blood samples were taken at initial diagnosis, before any treatment was given. TCR V-J signatures able to tell the groups apart were searched for in a discovery cohort of 100 patients, of whom approximately 40 had Graves' ophthalmopathy and about 55 had stable Graves' hyperthyroidism. Prospective prediction of ophthalmopathy was tested in an independent validation cohort consisting of 18 to 20 hyperthyroidism patients and approximately 16 patients who later progressed to ophthalmopathy. The approximately 90 discovery patients were randomly split 7:3 into training and test sets. The study also compared thyroid tissue and blood T-cell repertoires from roughly six Graves' hyperthyroidism patients. Once sampling was done, hyperthyroidism patients were given methimazole at a starting dose of 30 mg daily, whereas ophthalmopathy patients were given high-dose intravenous methylprednisolone. The paper reports TCR Vbeta CDR3 sequencing of approximately 140 peripheral blood samples: approximately 41 ophthalmopathy, about 75 hyperthyroidism and about 17 progressor patients.

What the research found in general, with its limitations: In validation, the model predicted progression to ophthalmopathy a median of about 6.8 months before onset, with approximately 70% sensitivity and 72.22% specificity. Ophthalmopathy was separated from stable hyperthyroidism by a 13 V-J signature model, with approximately 90% sensitivity and approximately 81% specificity obtained in cross-validation and 80%/75% obtained in testing. No statistical method was used to fix the sample size in advance, and group allocation was not hidden from the investigators. Blood samples also contained most of the expanded thyroid clonotypes (frequency above 0.001), which suggests that blood repertoires may reflect thyroid immune responses.

Ophthalmopathy patients had moderately to severely active disease, Clinical Activity Score of at least 3, NOSPECS grade of at least 4, and duration under 3 months. The study excluded patients with uncontrolled infections, other autoimmune diseases, pregnancy or lactation. Diagnoses relied on clinical symptoms, serum thyroxine and TRAb, thyroid ultrasound and orbital computed tomography. PBMCs were separated from roughly 9.6 ml of fresh peripheral blood using Ficoll-Paque density gradient centrifugation. Total RNA was extracted with Trizol reagent, and quality was checked on an Agilent 2100 Bioanalyzer. Amplification of TCR beta CDR3 regions was carried out from RNA transcripts. A first-round RT-PCR of the TCR CDR3 used the HTBI primer set with the Qiagen OneStep RT-PCR kit. Libraries were constructed in a second round of multiplex PCR, after which size selection and purification were performed. Libraries were sequenced paired-end with 100 bp reads on an Illumina HiSeq2000. Per the original workflow: SOAPnuke was used to process the raw data, with reads discarded if the reads contained adapters or uncalled bases, had a mean Phred below 15, or lacked an exact constant-primer or identifier match. COPE v1.2.5 was used to merge the high-quality paired reads, and each unique nucleotide sequence was defined as a clonotype. MiTCR v1.1 was used to align clonotypes to the IMGT TRBV, TRBD and TRBJ reference segments. Only V-J combinations with frequency above 0.0001, covering 99% to 99.2% of repertoires, were analysed. The TCS score was defined as the ratio of F50 (clonal expansion) to E x V (chaos), calculated using BLOSUM62-based TCRdist between CDR3 peptides within each V-J. Welch's t-statistics and random forest reduced around 550 V-J features to about 12, which were used in a naive Bayes classifier (R e1071). The public reads were run again by TCRdb, first through fastp at Q25 and then through MiXCR, and only productive beta chains were kept. Records with the same CDR3 protein are collapsed into one entry carrying the most frequent genes and DNA. TCRdb, not the original authors, processed these V and J calls. Within this sample are 400,000 or so distinct CDR3 sequences, with more than 12% of them counted one time only. The biggest ten clones account for 25% to 30% of the sample.

This clonotype was detected ten times or more. This receptor's antigen is unknown. It has no much larger one-base neighbor in the sample; base qualities were not kept. Trimming accounts for 4 bases at V and 8 bases at J, while the number of junction bases matched to no gene is 17. CDR3 length: 16 amino acids, cysteine to phenylalanine. Just the 48-base CDR3 DNA is kept, in frame starting at base 1. The germline V gene encodes CDR1 GTSNPN and CDR2 SVGIG (reference sequence). The TCR was taken from a man aged 45-60 years with Graves' ophthalmopathy. The chain joins TRBV30 to TRBJ2-1, with 7 middle bases fitting TRBD2. Material for sequencing was blood. The DNA sequence reads TGTGCCTGGAACGGTGCTAGCGGCCCCATTAGGGATGAGCAGTTCTTC. Its protein product is CAWNGASGPIRDEQFF.